This T cell receptor beta chain is drawn from a study of blood T cells in healthy people across ages. For the second PCR, which ran for roughly 6 to 12 cycles, a sample-barcoded 5' primer and a J-beta primer mix were used. TCRdb reprocessed the 5' RACE reads via MiXCR and lists one record per CDR3 protein. This repertoire shows under 950,000 distinct CDR3 sequences, about 20% found once; its top ten account for less than 25%. Germline trimming cut 7 bases from V and 3 bases from J; bases unmatched to any gene: 11. This CDR3 is built from 17 residues. The receptor comes from a man between 65 and 85 years old in good health. Sequencing used blood. The rearrangement uses TRBV12-3 or TRBV12-4 and TRBJ1-6; TRBD1 aligns across 8 bases. CDR3 in amino acids: CASTYFRQGNYNSPLHF. In DNA, the CDR3 is TGTGCCAGCACATATTTTAGACAGGGGAACTATAATTCACCCCTCCACTTT.